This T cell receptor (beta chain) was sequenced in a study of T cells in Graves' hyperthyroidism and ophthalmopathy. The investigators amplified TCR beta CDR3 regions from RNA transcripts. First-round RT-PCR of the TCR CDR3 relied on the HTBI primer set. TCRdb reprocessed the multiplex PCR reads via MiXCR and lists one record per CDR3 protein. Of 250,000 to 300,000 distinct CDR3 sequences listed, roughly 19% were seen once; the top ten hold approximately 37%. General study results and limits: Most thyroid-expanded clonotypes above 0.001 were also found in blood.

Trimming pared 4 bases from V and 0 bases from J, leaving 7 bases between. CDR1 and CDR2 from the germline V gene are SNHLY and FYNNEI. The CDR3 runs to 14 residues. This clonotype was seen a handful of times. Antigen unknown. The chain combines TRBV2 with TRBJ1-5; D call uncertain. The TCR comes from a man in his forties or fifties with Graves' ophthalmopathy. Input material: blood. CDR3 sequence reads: CASSGTYSNQPQHF. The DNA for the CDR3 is TGTGCCAGCAGTGGGACTTATAGCAATCAGCCCCAGCATTTT. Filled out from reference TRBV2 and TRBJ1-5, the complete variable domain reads EPEVTQTPSHQVTQMGQEVILRCVPISNHLYFYWYRQILGQKVEFLVSFYNNEISEKSEIFDDQFSVERPDGSNFTLKIRSTKLEDSAMYFCASSGTYSNQPQHFGDGTRLSIL.